Below, one T cell receptor beta chain is given with its context. Its antigen is unidentified. Produced via immunoSEQ multiplex PCR; TCRdb's table is partial and in-frame only. The sample has more than 2 million clones; under 97% are singletons. J gave up 7 bases and V 7 bases, and 9 bases lay outside the gene matches. CDR1 is GTSNPN, CDR2 SVGIG, per germline (reference sequence). This CDR3 is 14 amino acids long. The entry originates in a study of shared clonotypes between healthy human individuals. Study-wide findings and caveats: Clonotype sharing among the donors was expected to vary with sequencing depth.

V usage is TRBV30 and J usage is TRBJ1-6, with 8 nucleotides matching TRBD1. The sequenced material came from naive CD4+ T cells sorted from blood. The subset denotes: CD45RA+ positively selected. This sequence originates from a young man in good health. The CDR3 region is CASTSRDRNSPLHF. The DNA of the CDR3 is TGTGCCTCAACCTCCCGGGACAGGAATTCACCCCTCCACTTT.